The subject of this entry is one T cell receptor beta chain. Its target is not known. This entry comes from a study of T cells in Graves' hyperthyroidism and ophthalmopathy. Study results and limitations: Also found in blood were most expanded thyroid clonotypes above 0.001.

From RNA transcripts, TCR beta CDR3 regions were amplified. An initial round of RT-PCR targeting the TCR CDR3 relied on the HTBI primer set. TCRdb itself ran the multiplex PCR reads through MiXCR, one entry per CDR3 protein. The sample consists of approximately 430,000 distinct CDR3 sequences, around a sixth of them appearing once. This CDR3 is built from 12 residues. Germline-derived CDR1 and CDR2 are LNHDA and SQIVND (reference sequence). With 1 base removed from V and 8 bases from J, the gap between germline ends came to 6 bases. The receptor comes from a woman aged 18-30 years with Graves' hyperthyroidism. V and J are TRBV19 and TRBJ2-1; D gene unclear. The sequenced sample was blood. The CDR3 nucleotides are TGTGCCAGTAGTATAGCGGCGGATGAGCAGTTCTTC. The encoded protein is CASSIAADEQFF.